This T cell receptor beta chain was sequenced during a study of regulatory T cells in long-lasting Graves disease. Study in general: Under 3 months of antithyroid drugs had been taken by newly diagnosed Graves' patients. The study's findings and limits: Thyroid tissue went unexamined; only peripheral blood was analyzed.

Concerning this clonotype: Its antigen is not known.

Libraries of TCR beta came from iRepertoire HTBI primers plus Arm-PCR of CDR3 regions. TCRdb recomputed calls from the multiplex PCR reads with MiXCR, one row per CDR3 protein. The sample records hundreds of thousands of distinct CDR3 sequences, 16% being singletons. V lost 8 bases to trimming and J lost 4 bases, with 11 bases between them. Looked up from germline, CDR1 is SGHTA and CDR2 is FQGNSA. This CDR3 has 13 residues. As to time point: newly diagnosed GD, antithyroid drugs for less than 3 months. Researchers made the TCR library from RNA that was extracted from PBMCs. This sample was also put to use in a study of T cells in Graves' hyperthyroidism and ophthalmopathy. As that study records: The study excluded patients with uncontrolled infection, other autoimmune disease, pregnancy or lactation.

The receptor's source is a man in his forties or fifties with Graves disease. The source was peripheral blood mononuclear cells (PBMCs), collected at new diagnosis, from a patient treated with antithyroid drugs. V usage is TRBV7-2 and J usage is TRBJ1-4; tentative D call: TRBD1 (6 bases). The chain's CDR3 is CASAGAFNEKLFF. The CDR3 DNA is TGTGCCAGCGCGGGGGCCTTTAATGAAAAACTGTTTTTT. The variable domain in full, completed from reference TRBV7-2 and TRBJ1-4, reads GAGVSQSPSNKVTEKGKDVELRCDPISGHTALYWYRQSLGQGLEFLIYFQGNSAPDKSGLPSDRFSAERTGGSVSTLTIQRTQQEDSAVYLCASAGAFNEKLFFGSGTQLSVL.